This T cell receptor (beta chain) was recovered during a study of T cell responses to AZD1222 COVID-19 vaccine. TCRdb keeps only in-frame clones here, not all; method: immunoSEQ multiplex PCR. The sample lists 120,000 to 150,000 clones, about 89% occurring once. Trimming pared 6 bases from V and 4 bases from J, leaving 15 bases between. The V gene's germline CDR1 is SGHVS and CDR2 FQNEAQ. This CDR3 region has 14 residues. Second-dose intervals of approximately 4 or approximately 12 weeks were pooled. The V and J genes are TRBV7-8 and TRBJ1-1; perhaps TRBD1 as D (6 bases). This TCR came from an adult who received the AZD1222 COVID-19 vaccine. This sample comprised peripheral blood, obtained 28 days after the second AZD1222 dose. The CDR3 nucleotides read TGTGCCAGCAGTCCAGGGGCCGTGATCACTGAAGCTTTCTTT. It is translated as CASSPGAVITEAFF.